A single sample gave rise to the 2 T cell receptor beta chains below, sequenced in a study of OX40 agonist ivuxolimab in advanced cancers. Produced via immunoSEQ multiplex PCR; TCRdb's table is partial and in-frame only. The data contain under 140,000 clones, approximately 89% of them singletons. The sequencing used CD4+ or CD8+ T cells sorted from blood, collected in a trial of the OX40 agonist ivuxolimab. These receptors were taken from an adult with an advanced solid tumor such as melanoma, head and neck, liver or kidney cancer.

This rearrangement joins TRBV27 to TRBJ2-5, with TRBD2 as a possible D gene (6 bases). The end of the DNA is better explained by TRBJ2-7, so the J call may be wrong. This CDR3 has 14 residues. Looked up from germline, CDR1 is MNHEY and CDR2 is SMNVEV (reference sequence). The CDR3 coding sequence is TGTGCCAGCCGAAGAGGAAAGGAGGGCTACGAGCAGTACTTC. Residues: CASRRGKEGYEQYF.

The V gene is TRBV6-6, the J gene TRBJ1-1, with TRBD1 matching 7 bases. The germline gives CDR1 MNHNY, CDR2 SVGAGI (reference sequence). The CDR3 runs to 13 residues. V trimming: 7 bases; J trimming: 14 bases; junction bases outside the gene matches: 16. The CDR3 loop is CASIAEGAQISFF. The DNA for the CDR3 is TGTGCCAGCATCGCCGAGGGGGCGCAAATTTCGTTCTTT.